Listed here is a single T cell receptor (beta chain). This specimen comes from a study of blood T cell repertoires in COVID-19. At the level of the study: The origin of the acute and convalescent COVID-19 samples was the United States, Italy and Spain. Nucleic acid was either cDNA or gDNA, and it came from T cells, B-cell-depleted T cells, or PBMCs.

As originally analysed: For nucleated cells, counts were estimated from reference gene primer amplification. Measured with immunoSEQ multiplex PCR; TCRdb has only the in-frame clones, and not every one. V, J and clone size reflect that table, while D and trimming were determined from the DNA. The profile shows 200,000 to 250,000 clones, 70% to 90% of them singletons. In germline, CDR1 is LNHDA, CDR2 SQIVND (reference sequence). With V trimmed by 2 bases and J by 1 base, 14 bases remained unmatched. The CDR3 is made up of 18 amino acids. The sequencing input was peripheral blood. The rearrangement links TRBV19 to TRBJ2-7, with 7 nucleotides matching TRBD2. The sequence derives from a man aged 55 to 70 with acute or convalescent COVID-19. CDR3 sequence: CASSIYLVRLAESYEQYF. The CDR3 DNA sequence: TGTGCCAGTAGTATATATTTGGTGCGGCTAGCGGAGTCCTACGAGCAGTACTTC.